The rows below give T cell receptor beta chains drawn from one sample of a study of blood T cells in healthy people across ages. Each CDR3 protein is one row after TCRdb ran MiXCR on the 5' RACE reads. Of about 830,000 distinct CDR3 sequences listed, around 68% are singletons. Sequencing was carried out using blood. These receptors came from a man aged 25 to 45 in good health. The CDR3 runs from the conserved cysteine through the conserved F or W. The D gene is left open where the match is weak. Only part of the rows carry a size: once, few, many, or a class if the clone is expanded.

d_call	v_call	clone_size	j_call	cdr3_nt	cdr3_aa
-	TRBV5-1	-	TRBJ2-7	TGCGCCAGCAGCTTGAGCGCCCAGGTTTCCTCCTACGAGCAGTACTTC	CASSLSAQVSSYEQYF
-	TRBV9	-	TRBJ2-7	TGTGCCAGCAGCGTTCGGGATGACAATGAGCAGTACTTC	CASSVRDDNEQYF
-	TRBV4-3	-	TRBJ1-6	TGCGCCAGCGGCCAAGATCTACAGGGAAGGTCACCCCTCCACTTT	CASGQDLQGRSPLHF
-	TRBV7-2	-	TRBJ2-7	TGTGCCAGCAGCTCCGGGACACCTCCCCCCCTCTCCTACGAGCAGTACTTC	CASSSGTPPPLSYEQYF
TRBD2	TRBV5-1	many	TRBJ2-7	TGCGCCAGCAGCGGGACTAACGAGCAGTACTTC	CASSGTNEQYF
-	TRBV12-3/TRBV12-4	-	TRBJ2-1	TGTGCCAGCAGCTCAAACGGTGGGGGGTATGAGCAGTTCTTC	CASSSNGGGYEQFF
-	TRBV2	-	TRBJ2-1	TGTGCCAGCAGGGGGTCGCCGAACCAGCACAATGAGCAGTTCTTC	CASRGSPNQHNEQFF
TRBD2	TRBV4-3	-	TRBJ2-3	TGCGCCAGCAGCCGAGAGCAGCGGGGGGCTAGAGATACGCAGTATTTT	CASSREQRGARDTQYF
-	TRBV5-5	-	TRBJ1-1	TGTGCCAGCAGCTTAGATAGACACCGTGGAGCTTTCTTT	CASSLDRHRGAFF
-	TRBV3-1	-	TRBJ1-1	TGTGCCAGCAGCCAAGGATACGCCACTGAAGCTTTCTTT	CASSQGYATEAFF
-	TRBV27	-	TRBJ2-1	TGTGCCAGCAGTTATGATACGGGCAATGAGCAGTTCTTC	CASSYDTGNEQFF
TRBD2	TRBV20-1	-	TRBJ2-1	TGCAGTGCTAGGGTTAGCGGGGCGCTTGAGCAGTTCTTC	CSARVSGALEQFF
-	TRBV5-1	once	TRBJ1-1	TGCGCCAGCAGCTCCCGGGACCGGACCATGAACACTGAAGCTTTCTTT	CASSSRDRTMNTEAFF
-	TRBV28	-	TRBJ1-5	TGTGCCAGCAAGAGGGACATCAATCAGCCCCAGCATTTT	CASKRDINQPQHF
TRBD2	TRBV7-2	few	TRBJ2-1	TGTGCCAGCAGCTTGCCTCTAGCGGGGGGGCGGAATGAGCAGTTCTTC	CASSLPLAGGRNEQFF
TRBD2	TRBV7-2	-	TRBJ2-5	TGTGCCAGCAGCTCCGGGGTAGCGGGGGCCCTGTACCAAGAGACCCAGTACTTC	CASSSGVAGALYQETQYF
-	TRBV28	once	TRBJ1-4	TGTGCCAGCAGACTCGGACAGAATTATGAAAAACTGTTTTTT	CASRLGQNYEKLFF
-	TRBV12-3/TRBV12-4	few	TRBJ1-2	TGTGCCAGCAGCATAGACGGCGTCTACGGCTACACCTTC	CASSIDGVYGYTF
-	TRBV6-5	-	TRBJ2-6	TGTGCCAGCAGTTATCTGGGTGTCCCCTCTGGGGCCAACGTCCTGACTTTC	CASSYLGVPSGANVLTF
TRBD1	TRBV5-1	-	TRBJ2-1	TGCGCCAGCAGCAAATCACAGGGGGCCATGTCTCATGAGCAGTTCTTC	CASSKSQGAMSHEQFF
-	TRBV6-1	-	TRBJ2-7	TGTGCCAGCAGTGATCATGGGTTTTCGGGCGAGCAGTACTTC	CASSDHGFSGEQYF
-	TRBV20-1	few	TRBJ2-7	TGCAGTGCTGCCCGGGGCCTATGGGTCGAGCAGTACTTC	CSAARGLWVEQYF
-	TRBV20-1	-	TRBJ2-7	TGCAGTGCACCAAGCTGGGCGTCCTACGAGCAGTACTTC	CSAPSWASYEQYF
TRBD2	TRBV6-2/TRBV6-3	-	TRBJ2-7	TGTGCCAGCAGTGTACTAGCGGGGGTCGGAACCTACGAGCAGTACTTC	CASSVLAGVGTYEQYF
TRBD1	TRBV29-1	-	TRBJ2-7	TGCAGCGTTGAAGATTTAACCCCCGGGACAGGGGTCGGGCAGTACTTC	CSVEDLTPGTGVGQYF
-	TRBV29-1	few	TRBJ1-2	TGCAGCGTCCAGGACGGAGCTAACTATGGCTACACCTTC	CSVQDGANYGYTF
-	TRBV27	-	TRBJ2-1	TGTGCCAGCACGACAGGGAGGCACAATGAGCAGTTCTTC	CASTTGRHNEQFF
TRBD2	TRBV28	-	TRBJ2-7	TGTGCCAGCAGTGCTGCTAGCGGGACTCGCTACGAGCAGTACTTC	CASSAASGTRYEQYF
-	TRBV14	-	TRBJ2-7	TGTGCCAGCAGCCAACCGGGGTTCGCCTACGAGCAGTACTTC	CASSQPGFAYEQYF
-	TRBV28	-	TRBJ2-5	TGTGCCAGCAGTTTTAGACAGCCGTACCGAGAGACCCAGTACTTC	CASSFRQPYRETQYF
TRBD2	TRBV6-5	few	TRBJ2-5	TGTGCCAGCAGCGGACTAGCGGGGGGGAAACAAGAGACCCAGTACTTC	CASSGLAGGKQETQYF